This TCR beta chain was obtained from a study of cytomegalovirus exposure and HLA in healthy donors. For the study at large: Both the 100 to 150 validation repertoires and the 500 to 700 first-cohort repertoires used the same platform, as reported by a later analysis. Study-level results: Three chains linked to CMV were shown in vitro to be specific for CMV antigens. That first-cohort TCR clusters tended to co-occur in the 95 to 150 validation repertoires was found in a later analysis. Altogether, 160 or so TCR beta chains were recorded as cytomegalovirus-associated.

Notes on this clone: No antigen is known for it.

Only in-frame clones appear in the TCRdb table, and some are missing; sequencing was by immunoSEQ multiplex PCR. This table has some 160,000 clones, 80% to 95% appearing once. Trimming stripped 2 bases from V and 12 bases from J, with 13 bases between. CDR1 GTSNPN and CDR2 SVGIG come from the germline V gene (reference sequence). This CDR3 spans 11 amino acids. This receptor was taken from a man between 18 and 35 years old in good health and CMV-seronegative. The specimen sequenced was PBMCs. This chain connects TRBV30 to TRBJ1-1; weak D call: TRBD1 (5 bases). CDR3 DNA sequence: TGTGCCTGGAGTCGGGAGGGGATGACTTTCTTT. It encodes CAWSREGMTFF.